This TCR beta chain was identified during a study of T-cell reconstitution after alpha-beta-depleted transplantation in children. In this sample, this clonotype turned up many times. Unique molecular identifiers were used in preparing the TCRbeta library. MiXCR was run by TCRdb on the PCR reads, yielding one entry per CDR3 protein. Counted here are around 92,000 distinct CDR3 sequences, 12% occurring once; the ten biggest clones make up roughly 14%. The CDR3 extends over 15 amino acids. CDR1 SGHVS and CDR2 FNYEAQ come from the germline V gene. V dropped 1 base and J dropped 4; count of bases not matched to a gene: 5.

The chain employs TRBV7-6 and TRBJ2-5; 8 nucleotides match TRBD2. The receptor comes from a human donor who donated a stem cell graft to a child with inherited bone marrow failure. The specimen was PBMCs from the stem cell graft donor, collected from the stem cell graft. DNA for the CDR3: TGTGCCAGCAGCTTAGAGGGACTAGTGGGAGAGACCCAGTACTTC. This translates into CASSLEGLVGETQYF.